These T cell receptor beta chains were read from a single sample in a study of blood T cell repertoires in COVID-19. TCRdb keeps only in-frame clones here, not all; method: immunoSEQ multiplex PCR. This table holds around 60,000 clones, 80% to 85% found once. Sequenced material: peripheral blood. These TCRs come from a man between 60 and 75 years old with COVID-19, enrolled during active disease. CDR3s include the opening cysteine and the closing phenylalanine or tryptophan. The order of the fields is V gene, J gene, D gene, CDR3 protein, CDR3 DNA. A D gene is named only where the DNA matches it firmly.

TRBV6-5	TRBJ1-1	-	CASTREGGNTEAFF	TGTGCCAGCACCAGGGAGGGGGGGAACACTGAAGCTTTCTTT
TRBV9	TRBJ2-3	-	CASSVVPLGTDTQYF	TGTGCCAGCAGCGTAGTCCCACTAGGGACAGATACGCAGTATTTT
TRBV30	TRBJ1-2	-	CASSAGVGYTF	TGTGCCTCCTCCGCGGGGGTTGGCTACACCTTC
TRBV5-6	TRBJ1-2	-	CASSFGQSNYGYTF	TGTGCCAGCAGCTTCGGACAGAGTAACTATGGCTACACCTTC
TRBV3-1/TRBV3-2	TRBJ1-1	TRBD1	CASSQGQSRSEAFF	TGTGCCAGCAGCCAGGGACAGAGCCGAAGTGAAGCTTTCTTT
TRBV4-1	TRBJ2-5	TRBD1	CASSQEGTGVGETQYF	TGCGCCAGCAGCCAAGAAGGGACAGGGGTAGGAGAGACCCAGTACTTC
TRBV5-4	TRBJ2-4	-	CASSPTLGGAKNIQYF	TGTGCCAGCAGCCCCACGCTGGGAGGAGCCAAAAACATTCAGTACTTC
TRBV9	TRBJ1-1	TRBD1	CASSAHRGLSYTEAFF	TGTGCCAGCAGCGCTCACAGGGGATTGAGTTACACTGAAGCTTTCTTT
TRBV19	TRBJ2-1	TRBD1	CASSGTGVDEQFF	TGTGCCAGTAGTGGGACAGGGGTCGATGAGCAGTTCTTC
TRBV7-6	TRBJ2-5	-	CASSSKGGQIRETQYF	TGTGCCAGCAGCTCCAAGGGGGGACAGATAAGGGAGACCCAGTACTTC
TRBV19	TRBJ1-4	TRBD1	CASSPPQGQGFSSAGEKLFF	TGTGCCAGTAGCCCCCCTCAGGGACAGGGTTTTTCTTCGGCAGGTGAAAAACTGTTTTTT